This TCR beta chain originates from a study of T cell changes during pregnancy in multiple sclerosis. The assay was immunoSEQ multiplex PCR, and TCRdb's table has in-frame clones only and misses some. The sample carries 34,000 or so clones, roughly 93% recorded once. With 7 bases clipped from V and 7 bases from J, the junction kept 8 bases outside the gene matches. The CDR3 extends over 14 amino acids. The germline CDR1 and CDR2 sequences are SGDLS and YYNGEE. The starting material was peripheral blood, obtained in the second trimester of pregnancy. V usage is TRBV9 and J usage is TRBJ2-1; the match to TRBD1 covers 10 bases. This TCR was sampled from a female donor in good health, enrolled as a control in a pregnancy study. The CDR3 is CASGMDRGGNEQFF. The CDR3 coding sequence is TGTGCCAGCGGCATGGACAGGGGGGGAAATGAGCAGTTCTTC. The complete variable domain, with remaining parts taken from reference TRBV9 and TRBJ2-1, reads DSGVTQTPKHLITATGQRVTLRCSPRSGDLSVYWYQQSLDQGLQFLIQYYNGEERAKGNILERFSAQQFPDLHSELNLSSLELGDSALYFCASGMDRGGNEQFFGPGTRLTVL.